These 26 T cell receptor beta chains share one sample of origin, sequenced in a study of blood T cell repertoires in COVID-19. TCRdb's table, derived via immunoSEQ multiplex PCR, lists solely in-frame clones and lacks some. The table records about 210,000 clones, just under 85% of them present only once. Sequencing was performed on peripheral blood. These receptors were collected from a man aged 55-75 years with COVID-19, enrolled during active disease.

J is TRBJ1-5 and V is TRBV4-1, with D possibly matching TRBD1 (5 bases). The CDR3 covers 16 residues. The ends were cut back, 4 bases at V and 0 bases at J, with 13 bases in the middle. In germline, CDR1 is MGHRA, CDR2 YSYEKL. The CDR3 DNA follows: TGCGCCAGCAGCCCACTGGGAGGGGATAGCAATCAGCCCCAGCATTTT. This gives the protein CASSPLGGDSNQPQHF.

Only one count was recorded for this clone. The rearrangement links TRBV5-1 to TRBJ1-1, with 10 bases fitting TRBD1. Losses at the gene ends were 3 bases for V and 1 base for J; bases not matched to a gene: 0. The length of the CDR3 is 14 residues. CDR1 and CDR2 (germline): SGHRS, YFSETQ. This CDR3 reads CASSWDRGNTEAFF. For the CDR3, the DNA is TGCGCCAGCAGCTGGGACAGGGGGAACACTGAAGCTTTCTTT.

In regard to this clone: Different DNA sequences within this sample yield the same CDR3. V usage is TRBV6-1 and J usage is TRBJ2-7; 10 positions match TRBD2. With 3 bases clipped from V and 4 bases from J, the junction kept 3 bases outside the gene matches. The CDR3 covers 14 residues. Per germline, CDR1 MNHNS and CDR2 SASEGT. CDR3 in DNA: TGTGCCAGCAGTGAGCTAGCGGGAGTTTACGAGCAGTACTTC. It encodes CASSELAGVYEQYF.

This clone showed up just once. This chain uses TRBV7-9 with TRBJ2-2; 7 nucleotides match TRBD2. The CDR3 contains 16 residues. The ends lost 3 bases at V and 4 bases at J; junction bases unmatched: 8. The germline CDR1 and CDR2 sequences are SEHNR and FQNEAQ (reference sequence). The CDR3 loop is CASSFGGGRGTGELFF. DNA of the CDR3: TGTGCCAGCAGCTTCGGCGGGGGTCGGGGCACCGGGGAGCTGTTTTTT.

V gene TRBV9 combines with J gene TRBJ2-1, with 7 bases that match TRBD1. Germline V gene lookup returns CDR1 SGDLS and CDR2 YYNGEE. The trim removed 3 bases at V and 2 bases at J, leaving 5 bases unmatched. CDR3 size: 15 residues. The chain's CDR3 is CASSAGTDTYNEQFF. The CDR3 nucleotides read TGTGCCAGCAGCGCCGGGACAGACACCTACAATGAGCAGTTCTTC.

The rearrangement uses TRBV12-3 or TRBV12-4 and TRBJ1-3; D is unclear. CDR3 size: 13 residues. Trimming removed 4 bases at V and 0 bases at J, with 4 bases between. This CDR3 is CASSYSSGNTIYF. The CDR3 DNA is TGTGCCAGCAGTTACAGCTCTGGAAACACCATATATTTT.

This clone was picked up a small number of times. The chain couples TRBV30 to TRBJ2-7, with D possibly matching TRBD2 (5 bases). Trimming removed 1 base at V and 3 bases at J, with 7 bases between. Germline V gene lookup returns CDR1 GTSNPN and CDR2 SVGIG (reference sequence). CDR3 length: 12 residues. As DNA, the CDR3 is TGTGCCTGGAGTGCCGGACTCTACGAGCAGTACTTC. Protein: CAWSAGLYEQYF. The entire variable domain, with the rest obtained from reference TRBV30 and TRBJ2-7, is as follows: SQTIHQWPATLVQPVGSPLSLECTVEGTSNPNLYWYRQAAGRGLQLLFYSVGIGQISSEVPQNLSASRPQDRQFILSSKKLLLSDSGFYLCAWSAGLYEQYFGPGTRLTVT.

This chain uses TRBV5-1 with TRBJ1-6; 8 bases align to TRBD1. V trimming: 2 bases; J trimming: 7 bases; junction bases outside the gene matches: 5. Germline loops: CDR1 SGHRS, CDR2 YFSETQ. The CDR3 is made up of 15 amino acids. Here the CDR3 DNA reads TGCGCCAGCAGCTTCGGACAGGGTGAGAATTCACCCCTCCACTTT. Protein product: CASSFGQGENSPLHF.

The J gene is TRBJ2-3, the V gene TRBV7-2; TRBD1 is a possible D gene (6 bases). There are 16 residues in the CDR3. Trimming pared 0 bases from V and 0 bases from J, leaving 10 bases between. Germline assignment: CDR1 SGHTA and CDR2 FQGNSA. The DNA for the CDR3 is TGTGCCAGCAGCTTAGCAGGGGGAGCCAGCACAGATACGCAGTATTTT. This sequence encodes CASSLAGGASTDTQYF.

Turning to this clone: The same CDR3 also results from other DNA sequences found in this sample. The gene calls are TRBV12-3 or TRBV12-4 and TRBJ1-2; TRBD1 might be the D (5 bases). V shed 3 bases and J shed 8 bases, with 7 bases lying between them. This CDR3 spans 11 amino acids. This CDR3 is CASSLGGGYTF. CDR3 DNA sequence: TGTGCCAGCAGTTTGGGGGGAGGCTACACCTTC.

This chain connects TRBV25-1 to TRBJ2-2; 7 nucleotides agree with TRBD2. Trimming removed 2 bases from V and 3 bases from J; junction bases left unmatched: 3. CDR3 size: 15 residues. Germline values: CDR1 MGHDK, CDR2 SYGVNS. CDR3 sequence reads: CASSEGGVDTGELFF. The CDR3 DNA reads TGTGCCAGCAGTGAAGGGGGGGTGGACACCGGGGAGCTGTTTTTT.

The chain uses TRBV30 and TRBJ1-1; D remains unclear. Germline V lookup: CDR1 GTSNPN, CDR2 SVGIG (reference sequence). The CDR3 is 13 amino acids. V lost 0 bases and J 11 bases, leaving 16 bases between the germline ends. In nucleotides, the CDR3 is TGTGCCTGGAGTGTAGGAGAGGGCGCGAGGGCTTTCTTT. Its protein product is CAWSVGEGARAFF.

This clone is a singleton in its sample. The CDR3 region is CASSYSRMANQPQHF. CDR3 in DNA: TGTGCCAGCAGTTACTCCAGGATGGCAAATCAGCCCCAGCATTTT. V gene TRBV6-5 combines with J gene TRBJ1-5; D is uncertain. Per the germline V gene, CDR1 is MNHEY and CDR2 is SVGAGI. The CDR3 runs 15 residues. Deletions cut 0 bases from V and 4 bases from J, with 10 bases between.

V usage is TRBV10-3 and J usage is TRBJ1-1; D is uncertain. This CDR3 has 12 residues. Trimming removed 6 bases from V and 4 bases from J, with 9 bases in between. Germline lookup yields CDR1 ENHRY and CDR2 SYGVKD. CDR3 DNA sequence: TGTGCCATCAGGCAGGCCAGCACTGAAGCTTTCTTT. Translation: CAIRQASTEAFF.

This CDR3 reads CASSPGRGNEQFF. CDR3 nucleotide sequence: TGTGCCAGCAGCCCCGGGCGGGGGAATGAGCAGTTCTTC. This chain joins TRBV7-3 and TRBJ2-1, with 7 bases fitting TRBD2. The CDR3 length is 13 residues. V was pared by 5 bases and J by 7 bases, with 5 bases of the junction left unmatched. Germline-derived CDR1 and CDR2 are SGHTA and FQGTGA.

This clone was observed a handful of times. The J gene is TRBJ1-2, the V gene TRBV12-3 or TRBV12-4; 7 nucleotides agree with TRBD1. This CDR3 comprises 12 residues. V shed 5 bases, J shed 8 bases, and the junction held 5 bases outside the gene matches. The CDR3: CASSRRGFGYTF. The CDR3, as DNA: TGTGCCAGCAGTCGCAGGGGGTTCGGCTACACCTTC.

This chain joins TRBV7-2 and TRBJ2-1; D possibly corresponds to TRBD1 (6 bases). Trimming left V 4 bases short and J 2 bases short, with 9 bases between. CDR1 is SGHTA, CDR2 FQGNSA, per germline. This CDR3 is 14 amino acids long. The CDR3 nucleotides are TGTGCCAGCAGCTCCCGGACAGCCTACAATGAGCAGTTCTTC. Encoded protein: CASSSRTAYNEQFF.

J is TRBJ1-1 and V is TRBV7-9, with D possibly TRBD1 on 5 matching bases. CDR3 length: 14 amino acids. V was pared by 7 bases and J by 3 bases, with 15 bases between. CDR1 and CDR2 (germline): SEHNR, FQNEAQ (reference sequence). The CDR3 nucleotides are TGTGCCAGCACCATTATTCAGGGTGACACTGAAGCTTTCTTT. Its translation is CASTIIQGDTEAFF.

This clone was picked up one time. The V gene is TRBV5-6, the J gene TRBJ2-3; the match to TRBD1 covers 11 bases. V shed 3 bases, J shed 5 bases, and the junction held 5 bases outside the gene matches. Germline V gene data show CDR1 as SGHDT and CDR2 as YYEEEE. CDR3 length: 15 amino acids. CDR3 coding DNA: TGTGCCAGCAGCTCCCGGGACAGGGGGGAAGATACGCAGTATTTT. Translating gives CASSSRDRGEDTQYF. Full variable domain (missing parts from reference TRBV5-6 and TRBJ2-3): DAGVTQSPTHLIKTRGQQVTLRCSPKSGHDTVSWYQQALGQGPQFIFQYYEEEERQRGNFPDRFSGHQFPNYSSELNVNALLLGDSALYLCASSSRDRGEDTQYFGPGTRLTVL.

The chain joins TRBV30 to TRBJ2-7; 9 nucleotides line up with TRBD2. This CDR3 is 12 amino acids long. The germline V gene has CDR1 GTSNPN and CDR2 SVGIG (reference sequence). With 4 bases clipped from V and 9 bases from J, the junction kept 7 bases outside the gene matches. This CDR3 is CAWTSGTLGQYF. CDR3 nucleotides: TGTGCCTGGACTAGCGGGACACTGGGGCAGTACTTC.

This clone was seen more than once but under ten times. This chain links TRBV5-5 with TRBJ1-3; a weak D match, TRBD1 (6 bases). Germline CDR1 is SGHKS and CDR2 is YYEKEE (reference sequence). Trimming stripped 3 bases from V and 3 bases from J, with 13 bases between. The CDR3 covers 15 residues. In nucleotides, the CDR3 is TGTGCCAGCAGCTCCGGCGGGGGCTTTGGAAACACCATATATTTT. Encoded protein: CASSSGGGFGNTIYF.

This chain uses TRBV3-1 (or the pseudogene TRBV3-2) with TRBJ2-1; 7 nucleotides align to TRBD2. The junction had 7 bases not matched to a gene; V was cut back by 1 base and J by 4 bases. CDR3 size: 16 residues. The germline gives CDR1 LGHDT, CDR2 YNNKEL (reference sequence). The CDR3 sequence is CASSQGPGGGYNEQFF. Here the CDR3 DNA reads TGTGCCAGCAGCCAAGGCCCGGGAGGTGGGTACAATGAGCAGTTCTTC.

This clone was counted only a few times. This sequence joins TRBV4-2 and TRBJ2-3; D is uncertain. Trimming pared 0 bases from V and 8 bases from J, leaving 15 bases between. CDR1 and CDR2 (germline): LGHNA, YNFKEQ. This CDR3 has 15 amino acids. In DNA form, the CDR3 reads TGTGCCAGCAGCCAAGAACCTCAAACAGATTCTACGCAGTATTTT. Translated: CASSQEPQTDSTQYF.

The chain links TRBV15 to TRBJ2-1, with unresolved D. Trimming removed 1 base from V and 8 bases from J, with 15 bases in between. The germline CDR1 and CDR2 sequences are LNHNV and YYDKDF (reference sequence). The CDR3 loop spans 15 amino acids. The CDR3 reads CATSRVRFIFDEQFF. CDR3 bases: TGTGCCACCAGCAGAGTGAGGTTTATCTTCGATGAGCAGTTCTTC.

This chain links TRBV4-2 with TRBJ1-6; D may be TRBD1 (5 bases). Germline V gene lookup returns CDR1 LGHNA and CDR2 YNFKEQ. This CDR3 has 16 amino acids. V was cut by 2 bases and J by 10 bases, with 18 bases left in between. CDR3 sequence (DNA): TGTGCCAGCAGCCAACTCCAGGGCGGCGGGGGGTCACCCCTCCACTTT. Its protein product is CASSQLQGGGGSPLHF.

The V call is TRBV10-3, the J call TRBJ1-2, with TRBD1 identical over 9 bases. The ends lost 0 bases at V and 2 bases at J; junction bases unmatched: 13. The CDR3 is 19 residues long. Germline assignment: CDR1 ENHRY and CDR2 SYGVKD. In DNA, the CDR3 is TGTGCCATCAGTGAGTCGATGAAAGAGCCTGGGACAGGGAACTATGGCTACACCTTC. Protein: CAISESMKEPGTGNYGYTF.